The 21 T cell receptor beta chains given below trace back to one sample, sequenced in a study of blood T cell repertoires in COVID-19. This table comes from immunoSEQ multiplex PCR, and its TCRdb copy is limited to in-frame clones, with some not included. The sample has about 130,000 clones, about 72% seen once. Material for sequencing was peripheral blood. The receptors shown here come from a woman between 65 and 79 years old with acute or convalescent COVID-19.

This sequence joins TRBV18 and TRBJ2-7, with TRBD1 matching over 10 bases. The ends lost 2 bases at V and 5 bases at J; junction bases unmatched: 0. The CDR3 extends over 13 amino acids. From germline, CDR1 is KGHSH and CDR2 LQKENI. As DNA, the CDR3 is TGTGCCAGCTCACCAGGGACAGGGGACGAGCAGTACTTC. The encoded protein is CASSPGTGDEQYF. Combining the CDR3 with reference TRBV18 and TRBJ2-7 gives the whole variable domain NAGVMQNPRHLVRRRGQEARLRCSPMKGHSHVYWYRQLPEEGLKFMVYLQKENIIDESGMPKERFSAEFPKEGPSILRIQQVVRGDSAAYFCASSPGTGDEQYFGPGTRLTVT.

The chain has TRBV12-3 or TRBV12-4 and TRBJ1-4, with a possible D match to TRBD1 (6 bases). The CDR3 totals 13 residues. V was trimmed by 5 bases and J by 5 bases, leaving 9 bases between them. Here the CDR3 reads CASSDRWNEKLFF. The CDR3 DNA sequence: TGTGCCAGCAGTGACAGGTGGAATGAAAAACTGTTTTTT.

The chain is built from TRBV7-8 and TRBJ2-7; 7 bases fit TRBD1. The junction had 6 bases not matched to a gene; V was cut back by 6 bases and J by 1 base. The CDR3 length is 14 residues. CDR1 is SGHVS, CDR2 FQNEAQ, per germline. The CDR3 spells CASSRRGPSYEQYF. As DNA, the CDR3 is TGTGCCAGCAGTCGAAGGGGGCCGTCCTACGAGCAGTACTTC.

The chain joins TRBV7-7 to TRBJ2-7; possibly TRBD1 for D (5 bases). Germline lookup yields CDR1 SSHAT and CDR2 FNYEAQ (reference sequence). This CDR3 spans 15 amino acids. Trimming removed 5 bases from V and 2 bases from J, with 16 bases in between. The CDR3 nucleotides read TGTGCCAGCAGCGTAAACCAGGGTTCCACCTACGAGCAGTACTTC. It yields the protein CASSVNQGSTYEQYF.

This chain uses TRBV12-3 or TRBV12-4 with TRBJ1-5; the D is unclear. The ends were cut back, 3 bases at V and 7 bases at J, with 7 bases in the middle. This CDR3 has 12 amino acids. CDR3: CASSLSGQPQHF. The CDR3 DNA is TGTGCCAGCAGTTTGTCGGGACAGCCCCAGCATTTT.

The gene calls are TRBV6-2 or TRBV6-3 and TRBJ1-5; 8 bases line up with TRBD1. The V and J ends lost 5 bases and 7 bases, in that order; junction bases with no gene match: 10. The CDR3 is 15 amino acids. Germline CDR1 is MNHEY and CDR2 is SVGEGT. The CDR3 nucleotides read TGTGCCAGCAGTACCAGGGGGCGCGGGGACCAGCCCCAGCATTTT. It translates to CASSTRGRGDQPQHF.

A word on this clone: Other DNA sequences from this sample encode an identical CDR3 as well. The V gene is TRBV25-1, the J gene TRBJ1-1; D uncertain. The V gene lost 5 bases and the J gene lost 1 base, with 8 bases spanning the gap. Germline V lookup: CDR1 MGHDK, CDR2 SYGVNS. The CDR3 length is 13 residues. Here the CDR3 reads CASSYPGNTEAFF. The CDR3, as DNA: TGTGCCAGCAGTTATCCGGGGAACACTGAAGCTTTCTTT.

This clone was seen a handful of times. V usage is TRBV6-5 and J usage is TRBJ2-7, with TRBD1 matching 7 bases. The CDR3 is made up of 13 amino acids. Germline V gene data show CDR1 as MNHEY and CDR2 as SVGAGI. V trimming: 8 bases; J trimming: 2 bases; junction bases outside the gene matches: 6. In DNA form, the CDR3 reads TGTGCCAGCCAAACAGGGGCGGCCTACGAGCAGTACTTC. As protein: CASQTGAAYEQYF.

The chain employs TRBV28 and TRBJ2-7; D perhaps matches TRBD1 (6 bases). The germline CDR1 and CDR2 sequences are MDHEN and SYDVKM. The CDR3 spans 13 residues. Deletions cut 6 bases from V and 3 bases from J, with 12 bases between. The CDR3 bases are TGTGCCAGCAGCCGGGACAACAACTACGAGCAGTACTTC. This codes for CASSRDNNYEQYF.

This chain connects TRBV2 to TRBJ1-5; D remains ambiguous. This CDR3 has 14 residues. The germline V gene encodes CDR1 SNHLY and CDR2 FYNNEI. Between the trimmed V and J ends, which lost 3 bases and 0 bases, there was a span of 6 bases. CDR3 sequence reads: CASSDDISNQPQHF. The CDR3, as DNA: TGTGCCAGCAGTGACGACATTAGCAATCAGCCCCAGCATTTT.

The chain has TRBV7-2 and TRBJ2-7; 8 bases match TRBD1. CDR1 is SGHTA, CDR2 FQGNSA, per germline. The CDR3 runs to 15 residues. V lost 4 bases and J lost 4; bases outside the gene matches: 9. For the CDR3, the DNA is TGTGCCAGCAGCTCATTTGGGACAGGACCTTACGAGCAGTACTTC. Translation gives CASSSFGTGPYEQYF.

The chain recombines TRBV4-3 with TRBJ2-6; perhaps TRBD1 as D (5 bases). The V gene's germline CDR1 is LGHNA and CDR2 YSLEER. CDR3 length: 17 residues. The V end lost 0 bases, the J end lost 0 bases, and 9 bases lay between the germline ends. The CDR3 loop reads CASSQEVTVSGANVLTF. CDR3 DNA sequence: TGCGCCAGCAGCCAAGAGGTGACAGTCTCTGGGGCCAACGTCCTGACTTTC.

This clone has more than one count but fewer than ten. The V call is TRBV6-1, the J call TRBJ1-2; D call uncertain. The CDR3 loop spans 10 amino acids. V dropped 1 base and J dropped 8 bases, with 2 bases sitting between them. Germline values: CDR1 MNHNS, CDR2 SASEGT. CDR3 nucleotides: TGTGCCAGCAGTGAAGTAGGCTACACCTTC. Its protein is CASSEVGYTF.

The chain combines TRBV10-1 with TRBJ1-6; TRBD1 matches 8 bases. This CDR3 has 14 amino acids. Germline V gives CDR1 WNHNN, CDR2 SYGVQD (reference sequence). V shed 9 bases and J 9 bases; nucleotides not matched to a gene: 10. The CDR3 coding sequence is TGCGCCAGGGAACACCGGGACAGGAGTTCACCCCTCCACTTT. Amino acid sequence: CAREHRDRSSPLHF.

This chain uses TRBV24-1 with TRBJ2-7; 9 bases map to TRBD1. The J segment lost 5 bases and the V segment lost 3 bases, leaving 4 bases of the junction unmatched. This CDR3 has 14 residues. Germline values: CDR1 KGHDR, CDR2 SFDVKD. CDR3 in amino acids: CATSDRDREDEQYF. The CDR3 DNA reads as TGTGCCACCAGTGATAGGGACAGGGAGGACGAGCAGTACTTC.

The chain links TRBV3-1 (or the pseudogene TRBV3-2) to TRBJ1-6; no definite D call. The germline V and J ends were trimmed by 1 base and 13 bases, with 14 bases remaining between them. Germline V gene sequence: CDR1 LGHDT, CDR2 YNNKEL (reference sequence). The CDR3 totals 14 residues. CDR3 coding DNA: TGTGCCAGCAGCCAAGCCATAGCGGGTTGGCCCCTCCACTTT. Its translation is CASSQAIAGWPLHF.

CDR3 bases: TGTGCCAGCAGGGGAGGACAGGGGGCTAGGAAATCACCCCTCCACTTT. Translating it yields CASRGGQGARKSPLHF. The V gene is TRBV27, the J gene TRBJ1-6, with 11 bases that match TRBD1. Germline V gives CDR1 MNHEY, CDR2 SMNVEV (reference sequence). J lost 10 bases, V lost 6 bases, and 11 bases had no gene match. The CDR3 length is 16 residues.

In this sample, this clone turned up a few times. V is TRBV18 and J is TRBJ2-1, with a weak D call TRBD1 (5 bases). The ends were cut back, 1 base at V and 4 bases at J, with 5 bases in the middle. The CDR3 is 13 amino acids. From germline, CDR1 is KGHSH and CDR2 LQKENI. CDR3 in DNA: TGTGCCAGCTCACCACAGGGGTACAATGAGCAGTTCTTC. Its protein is CASSPQGYNEQFF. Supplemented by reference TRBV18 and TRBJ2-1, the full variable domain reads NAGVMQNPRHLVRRRGQEARLRCSPMKGHSHVYWYRQLPEEGLKFMVYLQKENIIDESGMPKERFSAEFPKEGPSILRIQQVVRGDSAAYFCASSPQGYNEQFFGPGTRLTVL.

CDR3: CATSRSILTSPQETQYF. The CDR3 DNA follows: TGTGCCACCAGCAGATCGATATTGACAAGCCCCCAAGAGACCCAGTACTTC. The genes are TRBV15 and TRBJ2-5; no reliable D call. Between the trimmed V and J ends, which lost 2 bases and 1 base, there was a span of 17 bases. This CDR3 is built from 17 residues. The germline V gene has CDR1 LNHNV and CDR2 YYDKDF (reference sequence).

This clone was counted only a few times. The CDR3 sequence is CASSLEGRANSPLHF. CDR3 nucleotide sequence: TGTGCCAGCAGCTTGGAGGGCAGGGCTAATTCACCCCTCCACTTT. The chain carries TRBV5-4 and TRBJ1-6; TRBD1 might be the D (5 bases). Between the trimmed V and J ends, which lost 0 bases and 6 bases, there was a span of 10 bases. The germline gives CDR1 SGHNT, CDR2 YYREEE (reference sequence). The CDR3 spans 15 residues. The full variable domain, with the rest looked up from reference TRBV5-4 and TRBJ1-6, is ETGVTQSPTHLIKTRGQQVTLRCSSQSGHNTVSWYQQALGQGPQFIFQYYREEENGRGNFPPRFSGLQFPNYSSELNVNALELDDSALYLCASSLEGRANSPLHFGNGTRLTVT.

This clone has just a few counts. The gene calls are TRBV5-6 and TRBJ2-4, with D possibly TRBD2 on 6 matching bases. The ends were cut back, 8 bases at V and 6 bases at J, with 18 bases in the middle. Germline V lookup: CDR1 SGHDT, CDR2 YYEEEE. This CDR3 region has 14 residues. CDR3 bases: TGTGCCAGTGCCAGCGGGCCTCAGGGAAACATTCAGTACTTC. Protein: CASASGPQGNIQYF.